This T cell receptor (beta chain) derives from a study of blood T cell repertoires in COVID-19. Study background: COVID-19 samples, acute and convalescent, were from the United States, Italy and Spain. PBMCs, B-cell-depleted T cells, or T cells were the source of the cDNA or gDNA that made up the material.

The Seattle patients joined while their infection was active and were tracked longitudinally afterward. This CDR3 contains 12 residues. Germline CDR1 is SGDLS and CDR2 is YYNGEE. The J segment lost 12 bases and the V segment lost 4 bases, leaving 7 bases of the junction unmatched. How the authors handled the data: Quantification of nucleated cells was approximated via reference gene primer amplification. Here immunoSEQ multiplex PCR was the method, and the copy in TCRdb shows in-frame clones only, minus some. That table supplies the V and J calls and clone size; D and trimming were determined from the DNA. The sample includes about 260,000 clones, 80% to 90% seen only once; the top ten take approximately 10%.

The sequencing input was peripheral blood. This chain links TRBV9 with TRBJ2-1; 7 nucleotides line up with TRBD1. This receptor was obtained from a woman in her sixties or seventies with COVID-19, enrolled during active disease. The CDR3 DNA reads TGTGCCAGCAGCCATCCCGGGACAGCGCAGTTCTTC. This encodes CASSHPGTAQFF.